Included here is one T cell receptor beta chain sequence, with context. The participants were between about 18 and 100 years old and came from 24 US areas. The record originates from a study of blood T cell repertoires in COVID-19. The authors' processing: From reference gene primer amplification, estimates of nucleated cell counts were derived. Sequencing was performed with immunoSEQ multiplex PCR; in TCRdb, only in-frame clones are kept and a portion is missing. Clone size and V and J calls were adopted from that table, with D and trimming inferred from the DNA. Altogether about 380,000 clones are present, more than 75% being singletons, with the ten largest covering 0.9% to 1.5%. V was shortened by 2 bases and J by 4 bases, with 8 bases between the two germline ends. This CDR3 has 13 amino acids. Germline assignment: CDR1 SEHNR and CDR2 FQNEAQ (reference sequence).

V is TRBV7-9 and J is TRBJ1-2; D possibly corresponds to TRBD1 (6 bases). The receptor was isolated from a woman aged 18-30 years who had recovered from COVID-19. The sample was PBMCs or T cells enriched from blood (not recorded which). The CDR3 sequence: CASSLPTGYGYTF. The CDR3 bases are TGTGCCAGCAGCTTACCGACAGGCTATGGCTACACCTTC.